The rows below give T cell receptor beta chains drawn from one sample of a study of T-cell reconstitution after alpha-beta-depleted transplantation in children. TCRdb reprocessed the PCR reads with MiXCR, giving one entry per CDR3 protein. Seen here are about 72,000 distinct CDR3 sequences, about 6.7% observed once, and the top ten hold around 2.6%. The material was PBMCs from the stem cell graft donor, obtained from the stem cell graft. The receptors come from a human donor who donated a stem cell graft to a child with acute lymphoblastic leukemia. Both conserved end residues are part of each CDR3. The D gene is left open where the match is weak. Only part of the rows carry a size: once, few, many, or a class if the clone is expanded.

v_gene: TRBV7-9; abundance: many; d_gene: -; j_gene: TRBJ1-1; CDR3nt: TGTGCCAGCAGCTCTAAAGCGAGGAATAGTGAAGCTTTCTTT; CDR3aa: CASSSKARNSEAFF
v_gene: TRBV27; abundance: many; d_gene: TRBD2; j_gene: TRBJ2-7; CDR3nt: TGTGCCAGCACCAAATGGGGACTAGCGGGTTTCTACGAGCAGTACTTC; CDR3aa: CASTKWGLAGFYEQYF
v_gene: TRBV6-2/TRBV6-3; abundance: few; d_gene: -; j_gene: TRBJ1-2; CDR3nt: TGTGCCAGCAGTTACAAGGGAGGCTATGGCTACACCTTC; CDR3aa: CASSYKGGYGYTF
v_gene: TRBV10-3; abundance: -; d_gene: -; j_gene: TRBJ1-4; CDR3nt: TGTGCCATCAGTGGGACTGGACAGCCCAATGAAAAACTGTTTTTT; CDR3aa: CAISGTGQPNEKLFF
v_gene: TRBV12-3/TRBV12-4; abundance: many; d_gene: TRBD1; j_gene: TRBJ2-7; CDR3nt: TGTGCCAGCAGTCCCTACGGACAGGGGGCCTACGAGCAGTACTTC; CDR3aa: CASSPYGQGAYEQYF
v_gene: TRBV12-3/TRBV12-4; abundance: many; d_gene: TRBD1; j_gene: TRBJ1-3; CDR3nt: TGTGCCAGCAGCCCGGACAGGGCTGGAAACACCATATATTTT; CDR3aa: CASSPDRAGNTIYF
v_gene: TRBV4-1; abundance: -; d_gene: TRBD2; j_gene: TRBJ2-3; CDR3nt: TGCGCCAGCAGCCAAGGGGACTACACAGATACGCAGTATTTT; CDR3aa: CASSQGDYTDTQYF
v_gene: TRBV2; abundance: many; d_gene: TRBD1; j_gene: TRBJ2-7; CDR3nt: TGTGCCAGCAGCCCGGGACAGGAGTTATACGAGCAGTACTTC; CDR3aa: CASSPGQELYEQYF
v_gene: TRBV15; abundance: many; d_gene: TRBD1; j_gene: TRBJ2-3; CDR3nt: TGTGCCACCAGCAGAGAGGGGGACAGGGCAAGTACGCAGTATTTT; CDR3aa: CATSREGDRASTQYF
v_gene: TRBV7-2; abundance: many; d_gene: -; j_gene: TRBJ2-5; CDR3nt: TGTGCCAGCAGCTTCGCGGAGACCCAGTACTTC; CDR3aa: CASSFAETQYF
v_gene: TRBV20-1; abundance: few; d_gene: TRBD2; j_gene: TRBJ2-1; CDR3nt: TGCAGTGCCCACCCTCTCGCGGGAGTATACAATGAGCAGTTCTTC; CDR3aa: CSAHPLAGVYNEQFF
v_gene: TRBV12-3/TRBV12-4; abundance: -; d_gene: -; j_gene: TRBJ2-1; CDR3nt: TGTGCCAGCCGTACGGCTAGCAATGAGCAGTTCTTC; CDR3aa: CASRTASNEQFF
v_gene: TRBV12-3/TRBV12-4; abundance: few; d_gene: -; j_gene: TRBJ2-6; CDR3nt: TGTGCCAGCAGCCTACAGGGGGCCAACGTCCTGACTTTC; CDR3aa: CASSLQGANVLTF
v_gene: TRBV5-1; abundance: few; d_gene: TRBD2; j_gene: TRBJ2-1; CDR3nt: TGCGCCAGCAGCATAAGCGGGGGGCCCTCCAATGAGCAGTTCTTC; CDR3aa: CASSISGGPSNEQFF
v_gene: TRBV7-2; abundance: many; d_gene: -; j_gene: TRBJ2-5; CDR3nt: TGTGCCAGCAGCTCGGGGGGCGGGGGATATCAAGAGACCCAGTACTTC; CDR3aa: CASSSGGGGYQETQYF
v_gene: TRBV5-1; abundance: few; d_gene: -; j_gene: TRBJ2-2; CDR3nt: TGCGCCAGCAGCTTAAGAGACGATACCGGGGAGCTGTTTTTT; CDR3aa: CASSLRDDTGELFF
v_gene: TRBV5-1; abundance: many; d_gene: -; j_gene: TRBJ2-2; CDR3nt: TGCGCCAGCAGCCAGACCCACAGGGATAACACCGGGGAGCTGTTTTTT; CDR3aa: CASSQTHRDNTGELFF
v_gene: TRBV19; abundance: many; d_gene: -; j_gene: TRBJ2-6; CDR3nt: TGTGCCAGTAGTACCGCCAAAGACAGACTTCTGACTTTC; CDR3aa: CASSTAKDRLLTF
v_gene: TRBV5-1; abundance: many; d_gene: -; j_gene: TRBJ2-7; CDR3nt: TGCGCCAGCAGCTCATCCGGGACGGGCAAACCAGGCGAGCAGTACTTC; CDR3aa: CASSSSGTGKPGEQYF
v_gene: TRBV10-2; abundance: few; d_gene: -; j_gene: TRBJ1-1; CDR3nt: TGCGCCAGCAGTTCGCCGGGCACTGAAGCTTTCTTT; CDR3aa: CASSSPGTEAFF
v_gene: TRBV2; abundance: many; d_gene: TRBD2; j_gene: TRBJ2-3; CDR3nt: TGTGCCAGCAGGGAACTAGCGGATACGACAGATACGCAGTATTTT; CDR3aa: CASRELADTTDTQYF
v_gene: TRBV20-1; abundance: -; d_gene: TRBD1; j_gene: TRBJ2-3; CDR3nt: TGCAGTGCTAGAGTTCCGGGACAGAGCACAGATACGCAGTATTTT; CDR3aa: CSARVPGQSTDTQYF
v_gene: TRBV14; abundance: few; d_gene: TRBD1; j_gene: TRBJ1-4; CDR3nt: TGTTCCAGCAGCCAAGCCCCCGGACAGGGGGCGTGGGGTGATGAAAAACTGTTTTTT; CDR3aa: CSSSQAPGQGAWGDEKLFF
v_gene: TRBV14; abundance: many; d_gene: -; j_gene: TRBJ2-7; CDR3nt: TGTGCCAGCAGCCAACGGGGGACCTCCTCCTACGAGCAGTACTTC; CDR3aa: CASSQRGTSSYEQYF
v_gene: TRBV20-1; abundance: many; d_gene: -; j_gene: TRBJ2-5; CDR3nt: TGCAGTGCTAGAGGGTCCGGGAAAGAGACCCAGTACTTC; CDR3aa: CSARGSGKETQYF
v_gene: TRBV24-1; abundance: few; d_gene: TRBD1; j_gene: TRBJ2-5; CDR3nt: TGTGCCACCAGTGATCATCCGGGACAGGGTCTCGTAGAGACCCAGTACTTC; CDR3aa: CATSDHPGQGLVETQYF
v_gene: TRBV5-1; abundance: many; d_gene: TRBD1; j_gene: TRBJ1-5; CDR3nt: TGCGCCAGCCCTCTTACGGGACAGGGGTTGTATCAGCCCCAGCATTTT; CDR3aa: CASPLTGQGLYQPQHF
v_gene: TRBV7-3; abundance: -; d_gene: -; j_gene: TRBJ1-1; CDR3nt: TGTGCCAGCAGCTTACGCCAAAGCACTGAAGCTTTCTTT; CDR3aa: CASSLRQSTEAFF
v_gene: TRBV5-1; abundance: many; d_gene: TRBD1; j_gene: TRBJ2-7; CDR3nt: TGCGCCAGCAGCTTGGAGGACAGGGGTCGAGAGGAGCAGTACTTC; CDR3aa: CASSLEDRGREEQYF
v_gene: TRBV9; abundance: many; d_gene: -; j_gene: TRBJ1-4; CDR3nt: TGTGCCAGCAGCGGGGGGAGGGATATGAATGAAAAACTTTTTTTT; CDR3aa: CASSGGRDMNEKLFF